The clone carrying this T cell receptor beta chain showed up just once. Its specificity is not known. From germline, CDR1 is SGHTA and CDR2 FQGNSA. V gave up 2 bases and J gave up 5 bases; unmatched junction bases: 14. This CDR3 is 17 amino acids long. This specimen belongs to a study of radiotherapy plus CTLA-4 blockade in lung cancer. Across the whole study: Objective responses arose in about 18% of patients, and under 40% experienced disease control. Notes on the study in general: Per reports, early blood T cell clone dynamics, plus interferon-beta, forecast response most strongly.

Focal radiation with ipilimumab CTLA-4 blockade was given to patients with chemo-refractory metastatic non-small-cell lung cancer. The assay was immunoSEQ multiplex PCR, and TCRdb's table has in-frame clones only and misses some. The table records 20,000 to 25,000 clones, 71% of them present only once. The rearrangement joins TRBV7-2 to TRBJ2-5; TRBD2 matches 7 bases. Sample: peripheral blood, taken from a patient treated with radiotherapy plus ipilimumab. The source is a human donor with non-small cell lung cancer whose response to radiotherapy plus ipilimumab could not be evaluated. The CDR3 loop reads CASSLRRPGGTQETQYF. The CDR3, as DNA: TGTGCCAGCAGCTTACGCCGACCGGGGGGTACCCAGGAGACCCAGTACTTC.